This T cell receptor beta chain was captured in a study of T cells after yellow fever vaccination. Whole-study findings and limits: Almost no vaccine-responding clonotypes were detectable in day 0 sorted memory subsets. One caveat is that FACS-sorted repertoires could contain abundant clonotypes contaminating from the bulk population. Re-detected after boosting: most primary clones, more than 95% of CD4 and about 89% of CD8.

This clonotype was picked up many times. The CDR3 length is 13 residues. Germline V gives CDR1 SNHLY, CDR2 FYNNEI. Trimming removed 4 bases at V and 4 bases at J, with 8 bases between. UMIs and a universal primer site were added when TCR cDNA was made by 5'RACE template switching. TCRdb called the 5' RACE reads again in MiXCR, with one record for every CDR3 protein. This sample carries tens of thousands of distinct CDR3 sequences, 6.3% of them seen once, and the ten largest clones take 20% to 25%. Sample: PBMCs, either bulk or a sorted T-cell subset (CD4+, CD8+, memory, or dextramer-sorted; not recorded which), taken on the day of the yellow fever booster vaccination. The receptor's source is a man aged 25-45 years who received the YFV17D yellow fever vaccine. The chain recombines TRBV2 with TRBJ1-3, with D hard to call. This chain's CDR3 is CASSVTAGNTIYF. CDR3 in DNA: TGTGCCAGCAGTGTTACAGCCGGAAACACCATATATTTT. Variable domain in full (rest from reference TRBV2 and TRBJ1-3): EPEVTQTPSHQVTQMGQEVILRCVPISNHLYFYWYRQILGQKVEFLVSFYNNEISEKSEIFDDQFSVERPDGSNFTLKIRSTKLEDSAMYFCASSVTAGNTIYFGEGSWLTVV.